The rows below give T cell receptor beta chains drawn from one sample of a study of T cell repertoires in aging, cancer and after chemotherapy. TCRdb ran MiXCR on the multiplex PCR reads and lists one entry per CDR3 protein. The repertoire consists of about 7,800 distinct CDR3 sequences, with roughly two fifths occurring once and the leading ten covering approximately 13%. Sequenced: blood. All receptors come from a human donor with a solid tumor. CDR3s include the opening cysteine and the closing phenylalanine or tryptophan. A D gene is named only where the DNA matches it firmly. The size field is filled for only some rows; it gives once, few, many or a size class.

v_gene	d_gene	abundance	j_gene	CDR3aa	CDR3nt
TRBV30	NA	NA	TRBJ1-2	CAWSVGIYGYTF	TGTGCCTGGAGTGTCGGGATCTATGGCTACACCTTC
TRBV29-1	TRBD2	NA	TRBJ2-5	CSAEGGGGETQYF	TGCAGCGCCGAGGGGGGCGGGGGGGAGACCCAGTACTTC
TRBV18	TRBD2	once	TRBJ2-2	CASSPPASGKSGELFF	TGTGCCAGCTCACCCCCGGCTAGCGGGAAATCCGGGGAGCTGTTTTTT
TRBV6-6	NA	few	TRBJ1-2	CASSYGRWTNYGYTF	TGTGCCAGCAGTTACGGGCGGTGGACTAACTATGGCTACACCTTC
TRBV15	NA	NA	TRBJ2-1	CATSRDPLDYNEQFF	TGTGCCACCAGCAGAGATCCCTTGGACTACAATGAGCAGTTCTTC
TRBV12-3/TRBV12-4	TRBD2	NA	TRBJ2-7	CASSPGTSGSGYEQYF	TGTGCCAGCAGTCCCGGGACTAGCGGGAGTGGGTACGAGCAGTACTTC
TRBV11-1	NA	medium-sized	TRBJ2-5	CASRSGVDQETQYF	TGTGCCAGCAGGTCGGGCGTCGACCAAGAGACCCAGTACTTC
TRBV18	NA	NA	TRBJ2-3	CASSLQGLGTDTQYF	TGTGCCAGCTCACTCCAGGGTTTAGGCACAGATACGCAGTATTTT
TRBV6-5	NA	NA	TRBJ1-2	CASRQARGYTF	TGTGCCAGCAGACAAGCACGGGGCTACACCTTC
TRBV6-5	NA	medium-sized	TRBJ2-6	CASSEAQGGANVLTF	TGTGCCAGCAGTGAAGCGCAGGGTGGGGCCAACGTCCTGACTTTC
TRBV11-3	NA	NA	TRBJ2-2	CASSSAQGWSGELFF	TGTGCCAGCAGCTCGGCGCAGGGGTGGTCCGGGGAGCTGTTTTTT
TRBV29-1	NA	few	TRBJ2-5	CSRLVGEETQYF	TGCAGCCGCCTTGTGGGAGAAGAGACCCAGTACTTC
TRBV6-1	NA	NA	TRBJ1-5	CASTISSGQPQHF	TGTGCCAGCACCATATCGTCGGGTCAGCCCCAGCATTTT
TRBV12-3/TRBV12-4	NA	NA	TRBJ1-6	CASSLGAGNSPLHF	TGTGCCAGCAGTTTGGGGGCCGGGAATTCACCCCTCCACTTT
TRBV6-5	TRBD1	few	TRBJ1-2	CASSRQGGRYGYTF	TGTGCCAGCAGTCGACAGGGTGGGCGCTATGGCTACACCTTC
TRBV4-3	TRBD2	NA	TRBJ2-4	CASSLSGGKNIQYF	TGCGCCAGCAGCCTAAGCGGGGGCAAAAACATTCAGTACTTC
TRBV27	NA	once	TRBJ2-1	CASSLQASSNEQFF	TGTGCCAGCAGTCTCCAGGCCTCATCCAATGAGCAGTTCTTC
TRBV27	NA	NA	TRBJ2-5	CASRDDISGETQYF	TGTGCCAGCAGAGACGACATCTCAGGGGAGACCCAGTACTTC
TRBV10-3	NA	NA	TRBJ1-2	CAISEGEVYGYTF	TGTGCCATCAGTGAAGGGGAAGTCTATGGCTACACCTTC
TRBV6-2/TRBV6-3	NA	NA	TRBJ1-1	CASSYMGSGAFF	TGTGCCAGCAGTTATATGGGAAGTGGAGCTTTCTTT
TRBV11-3	NA	NA	TRBJ2-7	CANSRRKDYSYEQYF	TGTGCCAACAGCCGACGCAAGGACTACTCCTACGAGCAGTACTTC
TRBV27	NA	NA	TRBJ1-2	CASSLSGGYFYGYTF	TGTGCCAGCAGTTTATCCGGGGGGTATTTTTATGGCTACACCTTC
TRBV19	NA	few	TRBJ1-2	CASSEQGRANYGYTF	TGTGCCAGTAGTGAACAGGGACGCGCTAACTATGGCTACACCTTC
TRBV6-4	NA	few	TRBJ2-2	CASSEGDTGELFF	TGTGCCAGCAGTGAGGGGGACACCGGGGAGCTGTTTTTT
TRBV6-1	NA	once	TRBJ1-2	CASSYAGRDAHGYTF	TGTGCCAGCAGTTACGCAGGGAGGGACGCCCATGGCTACACCTTC
TRBV6-5	TRBD1	few	TRBJ1-2	CASSRGTGWYGYTF	TGTGCCAGCAGTAGGGGGACAGGGTGGTATGGCTACACCTTC
TRBV12-3/TRBV12-4	NA	few	TRBJ1-2	CASSPGGGIYGYTF	TGTGCCAGCAGCCCGGGCGGGGGGATCTATGGCTACACCTTC
TRBV11-3	NA	NA	TRBJ2-6	CASSLTGSGANVLTF	TGTGCCAGCAGCTTGACGGGGTCTGGGGCCAACGTCCTGACTTTC
TRBV11-3	NA	few	TRBJ2-7	CASSLGLLEQYF	TGTGCCAGCAGCTTAGGGCTACTCGAGCAGTACTTC
TRBV6-5	NA	NA	TRBJ1-6	CASSYDAGGSNSPLHF	TGTGCCAGCAGTTATGACGCTGGGGGATCTAATTCACCCCTCCACTTT
TRBV5-4	TRBD2	NA	TRBJ2-7	CASSPGTTYEQYF	TGTGCCAGCAGCCCCGGGACTACCTACGAGCAGTACTTC
TRBV30	TRBD1	NA	TRBJ1-4	CAGGQGGNEKLFF	TGTGCCGGCGGACAGGGTGGGAATGAAAAACTGTTTTTT
TRBV6-6	TRBD2	few	TRBJ2-1	CASKDSGENEQFF	TGTGCCAGCAAGGATAGCGGGGAGAATGAGCAGTTCTTC
TRBV19	NA	medium-sized	TRBJ2-2	CASSRVDGHPNTGELFF	TGTGCCAGTAGTCGGGTGGACGGCCATCCGAACACCGGGGAGCTGTTTTTT
TRBV30	NA	NA	TRBJ2-7	CAWSVGYEQYF	TGTGCCTGGAGTGTCGGCTACGAGCAGTACTTC
TRBV11-3	TRBD2	NA	TRBJ2-3	CASSLVGGEGADTQYF	TGTGCCAGCAGCTTAGTTGGGGGGGAAGGGGCAGATACGCAGTATTTT
TRBV12-3/TRBV12-4	TRBD1	NA	TRBJ1-1	CASSYRGRMNTEAFF	TGTGCCAGCAGCTACAGGGGACGCATGAACACTGAAGCTTTCTTT
TRBV29-1	NA	medium-sized	TRBJ2-5	CSAHGASRGAQYF	TGCAGCGCTCATGGGGCATCTCGGGGAGCCCAGTACTTC
TRBV11-3	TRBD1	NA	TRBJ2-7	CASSGTSKHRGSSYEQYF	TGTGCCAGCAGCGGCACCAGCAAGCACAGGGGTTCCTCCTACGAGCAGTACTTC
TRBV19	NA	NA	TRBJ2-1	CASRDSQFDEQFF	TGTGCCAGTAGAGATTCTCAGTTCGATGAGCAGTTCTTC
TRBV19	NA	NA	TRBJ1-1	CASSLRRMAFF	TGTGCCAGTAGTTTACGAAGGATGGCTTTCTTT